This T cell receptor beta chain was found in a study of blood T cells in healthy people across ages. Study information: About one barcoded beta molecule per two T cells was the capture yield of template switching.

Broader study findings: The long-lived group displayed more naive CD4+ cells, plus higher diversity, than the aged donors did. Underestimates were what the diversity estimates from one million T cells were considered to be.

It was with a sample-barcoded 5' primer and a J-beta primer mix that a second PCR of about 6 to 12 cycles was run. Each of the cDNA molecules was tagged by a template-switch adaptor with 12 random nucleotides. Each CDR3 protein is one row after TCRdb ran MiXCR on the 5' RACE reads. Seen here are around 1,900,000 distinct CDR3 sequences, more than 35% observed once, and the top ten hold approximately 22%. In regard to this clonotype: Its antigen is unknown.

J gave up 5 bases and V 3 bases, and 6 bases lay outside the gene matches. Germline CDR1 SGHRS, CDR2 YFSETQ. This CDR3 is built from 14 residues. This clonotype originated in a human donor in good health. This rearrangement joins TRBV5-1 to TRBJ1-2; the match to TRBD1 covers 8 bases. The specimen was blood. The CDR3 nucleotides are TGCGCCAGCAGCTCCCCGGGACAGGCATATGGCTACACCTTC. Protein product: CASSSPGQAYGYTF. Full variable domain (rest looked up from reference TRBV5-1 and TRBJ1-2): KAGVTQTPRYLIKTRGQQVTLSCSPISGHRSVSWYQQTPGQGLQFLFEYFSETQRNKGNFPGRFSGRQFSNSRSEMNVSTLELGDSALYLCASSSPGQAYGYTFGSGTRLTVV.